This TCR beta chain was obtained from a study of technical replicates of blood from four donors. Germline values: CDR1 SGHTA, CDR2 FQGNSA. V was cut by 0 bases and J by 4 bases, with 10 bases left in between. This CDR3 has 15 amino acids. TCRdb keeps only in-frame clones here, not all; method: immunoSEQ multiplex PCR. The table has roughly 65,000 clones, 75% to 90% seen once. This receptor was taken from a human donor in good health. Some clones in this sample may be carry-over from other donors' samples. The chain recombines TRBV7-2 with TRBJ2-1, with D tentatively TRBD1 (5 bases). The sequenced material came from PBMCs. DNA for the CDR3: TGTGCCAGCAGCTTAGCGGCGACAGTTTACAATGAGCAGTTCTTC. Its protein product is CASSLAATVYNEQFF.